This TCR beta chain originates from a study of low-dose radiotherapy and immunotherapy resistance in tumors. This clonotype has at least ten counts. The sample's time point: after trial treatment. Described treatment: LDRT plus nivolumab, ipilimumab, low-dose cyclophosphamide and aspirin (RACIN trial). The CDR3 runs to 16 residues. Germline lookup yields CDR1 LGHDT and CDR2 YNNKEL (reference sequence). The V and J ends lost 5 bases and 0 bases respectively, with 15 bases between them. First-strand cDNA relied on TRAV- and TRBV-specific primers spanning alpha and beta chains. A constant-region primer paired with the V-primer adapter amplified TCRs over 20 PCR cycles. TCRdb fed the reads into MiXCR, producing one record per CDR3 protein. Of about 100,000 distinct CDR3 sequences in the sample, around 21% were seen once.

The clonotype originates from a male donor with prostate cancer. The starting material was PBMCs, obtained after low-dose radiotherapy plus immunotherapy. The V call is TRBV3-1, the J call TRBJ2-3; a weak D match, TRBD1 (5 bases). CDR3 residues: CASSDVSGRSTDTQYF. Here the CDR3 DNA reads TGTGCCAGCAGCGATGTTTCAGGGCGGAGCACAGATACGCAGTATTTT.